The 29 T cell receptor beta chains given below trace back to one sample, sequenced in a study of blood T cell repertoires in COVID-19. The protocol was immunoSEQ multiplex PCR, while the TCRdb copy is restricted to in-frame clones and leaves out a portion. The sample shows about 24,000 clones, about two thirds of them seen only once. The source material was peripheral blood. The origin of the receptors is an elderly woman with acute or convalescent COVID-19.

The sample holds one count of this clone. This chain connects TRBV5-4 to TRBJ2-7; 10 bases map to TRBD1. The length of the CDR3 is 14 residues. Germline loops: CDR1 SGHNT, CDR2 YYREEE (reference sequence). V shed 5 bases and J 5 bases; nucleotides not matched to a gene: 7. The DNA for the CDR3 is TGTGCCAGCAGTTCTGCCGGGACAGGGGACGAGCAGTACTTC. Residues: CASSSAGTGDEQYF. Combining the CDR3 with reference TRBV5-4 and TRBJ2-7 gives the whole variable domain ETGVTQSPTHLIKTRGQQVTLRCSSQSGHNTVSWYQQALGQGPQFIFQYYREEENGRGNFPPRFSGLQFPNYSSELNVNALELDDSALYLCASSSAGTGDEQYFGPGTRLTVT.

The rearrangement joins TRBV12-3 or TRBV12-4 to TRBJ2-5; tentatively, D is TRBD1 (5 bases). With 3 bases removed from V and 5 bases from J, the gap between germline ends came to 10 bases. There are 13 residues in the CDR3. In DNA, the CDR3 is TGTGCCAGCAGTTTGGACATGGGGGAGACCCAGTACTTC. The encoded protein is CASSLDMGETQYF.

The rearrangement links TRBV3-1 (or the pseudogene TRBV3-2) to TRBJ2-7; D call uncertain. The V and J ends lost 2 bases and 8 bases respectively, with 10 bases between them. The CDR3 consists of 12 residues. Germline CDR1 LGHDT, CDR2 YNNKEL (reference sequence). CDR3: CASSQHSQQQYF. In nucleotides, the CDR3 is TGTGCCAGCAGCCAACATAGCCAACAGCAGTACTTC.

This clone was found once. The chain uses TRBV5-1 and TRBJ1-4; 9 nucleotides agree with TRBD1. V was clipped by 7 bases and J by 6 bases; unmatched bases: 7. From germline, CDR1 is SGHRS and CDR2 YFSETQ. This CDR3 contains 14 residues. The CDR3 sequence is CASGSGQGDEKLFF. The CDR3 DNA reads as TGCGCCAGCGGATCGGGACAGGGAGATGAAAAACTGTTTTTT.

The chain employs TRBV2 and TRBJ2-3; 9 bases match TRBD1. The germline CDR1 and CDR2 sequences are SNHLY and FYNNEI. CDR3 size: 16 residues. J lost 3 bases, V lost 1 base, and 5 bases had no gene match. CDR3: CASSEGGTGMTDTQYF. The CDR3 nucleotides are TGTGCCAGCAGTGAAGGGGGGACAGGGATGACAGATACGCAGTATTTT.

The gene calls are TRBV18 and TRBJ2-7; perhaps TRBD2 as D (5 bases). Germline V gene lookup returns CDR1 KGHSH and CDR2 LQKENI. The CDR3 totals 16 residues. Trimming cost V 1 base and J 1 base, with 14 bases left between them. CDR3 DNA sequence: TGTGCCAGCTCACCACGGCGAAGCGGTTTTTCCTACGAGCAGTACTTC. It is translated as CASSPRRSGFSYEQYF.

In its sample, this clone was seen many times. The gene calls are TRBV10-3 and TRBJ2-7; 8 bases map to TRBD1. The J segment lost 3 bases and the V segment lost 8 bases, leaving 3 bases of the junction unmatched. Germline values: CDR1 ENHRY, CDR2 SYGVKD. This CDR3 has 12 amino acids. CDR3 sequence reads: CAISTGDYEQYF. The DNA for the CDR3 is TGTGCCATCTCGACAGGGGACTACGAGCAGTACTTC.

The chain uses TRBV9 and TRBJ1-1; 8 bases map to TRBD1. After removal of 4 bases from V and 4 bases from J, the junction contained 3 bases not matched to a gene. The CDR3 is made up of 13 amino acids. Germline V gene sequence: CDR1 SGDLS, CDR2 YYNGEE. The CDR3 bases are TGTGCCAGCAGCAGGGACAGGAGCACTGAAGCTTTCTTT. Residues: CASSRDRSTEAFF.

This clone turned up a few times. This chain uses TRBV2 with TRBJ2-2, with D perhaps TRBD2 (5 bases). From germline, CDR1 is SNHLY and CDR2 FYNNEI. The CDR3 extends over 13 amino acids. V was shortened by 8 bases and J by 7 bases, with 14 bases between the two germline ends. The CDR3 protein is CASSEGLGGELFF. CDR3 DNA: TGTGCCAGCTCAGAGGGCCTTGGCGGGGAGCTGTTTTTT.

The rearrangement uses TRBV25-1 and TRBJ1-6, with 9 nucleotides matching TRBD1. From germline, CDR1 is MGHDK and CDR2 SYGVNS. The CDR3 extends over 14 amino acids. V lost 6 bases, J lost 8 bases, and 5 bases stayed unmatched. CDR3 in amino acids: CASSPTGGDSPLHF. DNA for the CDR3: TGTGCCAGCAGCCCGACAGGGGGGGATTCACCCCTCCACTTT.

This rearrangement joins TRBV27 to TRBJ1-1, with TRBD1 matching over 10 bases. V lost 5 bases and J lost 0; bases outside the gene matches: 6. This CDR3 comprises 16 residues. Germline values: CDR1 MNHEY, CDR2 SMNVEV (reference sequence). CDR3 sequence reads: CASSPGQGLMNTEAFF. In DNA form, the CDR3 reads TGTGCCAGCAGTCCGGGACAGGGGCTCATGAACACTGAAGCTTTCTTT.

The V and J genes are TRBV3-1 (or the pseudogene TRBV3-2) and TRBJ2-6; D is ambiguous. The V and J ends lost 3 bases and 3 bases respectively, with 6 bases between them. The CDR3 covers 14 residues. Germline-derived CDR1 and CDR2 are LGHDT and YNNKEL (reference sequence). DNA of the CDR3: TGTGCCAGCAGCCAGCTCGGTGGGGCCAACGTCCTGACTTTC. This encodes CASSQLGGANVLTF.

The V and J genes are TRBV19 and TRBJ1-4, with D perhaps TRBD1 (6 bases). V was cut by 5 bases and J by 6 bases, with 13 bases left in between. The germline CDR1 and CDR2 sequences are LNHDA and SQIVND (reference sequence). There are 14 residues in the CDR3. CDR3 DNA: TGTGCCAGTAGTCACGGGACAAGAGATGAAAAACTGTTTTTT. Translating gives CASSHGTRDEKLFF.

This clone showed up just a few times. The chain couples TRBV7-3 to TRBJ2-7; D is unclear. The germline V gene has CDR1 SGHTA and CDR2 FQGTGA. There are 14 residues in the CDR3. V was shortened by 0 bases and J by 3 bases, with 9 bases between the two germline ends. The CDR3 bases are TGTGCCAGCAGCTTAACCGGCGGCCTCTACGAGCAGTACTTC. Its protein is CASSLTGGLYEQYF.

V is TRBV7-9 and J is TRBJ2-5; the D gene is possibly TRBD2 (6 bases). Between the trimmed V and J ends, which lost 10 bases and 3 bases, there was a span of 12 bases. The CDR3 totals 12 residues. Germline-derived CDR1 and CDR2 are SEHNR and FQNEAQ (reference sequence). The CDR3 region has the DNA TGTGCCACGGCCCGCGGGGAAGAGACCCAGTACTTC. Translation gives CATARGEETQYF.

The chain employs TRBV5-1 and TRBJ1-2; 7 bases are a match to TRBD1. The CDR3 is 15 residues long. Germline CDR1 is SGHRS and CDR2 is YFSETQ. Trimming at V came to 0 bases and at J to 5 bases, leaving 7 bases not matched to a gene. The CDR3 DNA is TGCGCCAGCAGCTTGGACGGCAGGGGGGATTATGGCTACACCTTC. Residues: CASSLDGRGDYGYTF.

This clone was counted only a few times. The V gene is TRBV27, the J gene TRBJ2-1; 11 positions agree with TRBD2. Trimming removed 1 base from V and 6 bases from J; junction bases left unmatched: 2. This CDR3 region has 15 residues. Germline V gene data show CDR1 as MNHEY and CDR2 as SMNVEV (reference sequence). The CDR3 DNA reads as TGTGCCAGCAGTTTATACACTAGCGGGAGCAATGAGCAGTTCTTC. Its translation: CASSLYTSGSNEQFF.

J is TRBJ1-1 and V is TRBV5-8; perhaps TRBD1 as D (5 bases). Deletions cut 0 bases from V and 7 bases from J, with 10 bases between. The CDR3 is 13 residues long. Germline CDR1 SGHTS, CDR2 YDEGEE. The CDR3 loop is CASSLARDGEAFF. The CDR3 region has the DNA TGTGCCAGCAGCTTGGCCAGGGATGGTGAAGCTTTCTTT. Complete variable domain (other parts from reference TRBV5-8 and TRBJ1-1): EAGVTQSPTHLIKTRGQQATLRCSPISGHTSVYWYQQALGLGLQFLLWYDEGEERNRGNFPPRFSGRQFPNYSSELNVNALELEDSALYLCASSLARDGEAFFGQGTRLTVV.

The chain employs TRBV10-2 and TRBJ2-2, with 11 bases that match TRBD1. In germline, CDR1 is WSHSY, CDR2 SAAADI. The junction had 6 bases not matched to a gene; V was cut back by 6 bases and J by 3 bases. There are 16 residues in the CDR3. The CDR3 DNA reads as TGCGCCAGCAGATGGACAGGGGGCCTCTACACCGGGGAGCTGTTTTTT. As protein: CASRWTGGLYTGELFF.

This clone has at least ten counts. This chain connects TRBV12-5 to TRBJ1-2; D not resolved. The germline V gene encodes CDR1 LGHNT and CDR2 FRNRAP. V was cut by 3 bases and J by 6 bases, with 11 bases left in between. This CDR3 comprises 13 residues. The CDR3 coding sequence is TGTGCTAGTGGTTTACCGGTTTCCCATGGCTACACCTTC. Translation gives CASGLPVSHGYTF.

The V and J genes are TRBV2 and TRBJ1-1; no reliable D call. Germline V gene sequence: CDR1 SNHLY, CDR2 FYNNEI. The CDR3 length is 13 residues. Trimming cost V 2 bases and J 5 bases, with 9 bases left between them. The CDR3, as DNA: TGTGCCAGCAGTGAACGTGGGAGGACTGAAGCTTTCTTT. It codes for CASSERGRTEAFF. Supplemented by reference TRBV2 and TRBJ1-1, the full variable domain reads EPEVTQTPSHQVTQMGQEVILRCVPISNHLYFYWYRQILGQKVEFLVSFYNNEISEKSEIFDDQFSVERPDGSNFTLKIRSTKLEDSAMYFCASSERGRTEAFFGQGTRLTVV.

CDR3 residues: CASSLAAGGRDTQYF. The CDR3 nucleotides are TGTGCCAGCAGCTTAGCGGCGGGAGGAAGAGATACGCAGTATTTT. The chain has TRBV7-2 and TRBJ2-3; 8 bases line up with TRBD2. The V gene end was trimmed by 0 bases and the J gene end by 5 bases; junction bases not matched to a gene: 4. From germline, CDR1 is SGHTA and CDR2 FQGNSA. This CDR3 comprises 15 residues.

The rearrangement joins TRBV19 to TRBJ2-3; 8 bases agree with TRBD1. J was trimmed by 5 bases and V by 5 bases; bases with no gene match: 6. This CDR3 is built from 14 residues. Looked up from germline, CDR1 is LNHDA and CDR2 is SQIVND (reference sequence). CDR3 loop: CASSVDRVKDTQYF. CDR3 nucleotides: TGTGCCAGTAGTGTGGACAGGGTGAAAGATACGCAGTATTTT.

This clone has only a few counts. CDR3 nucleotides: TGCAGTGCTATCTCCTATGGCTACACCTTC. This sequence encodes CSAISYGYTF. The chain carries TRBV20-1 and TRBJ1-2; D unresolved. The CDR3 contains 10 residues. Germline CDR1 DFQATT, CDR2 SNEGSKA (reference sequence). Trimming removed 4 bases at V and 4 bases at J, with 4 bases between.

In DNA form, the CDR3 reads TGTGCCAGCAGCCCCTCGGGACACCTAGGCTACACCTTC. Translating it yields CASSPSGHLGYTF. This rearrangement joins TRBV7-9 to TRBJ1-2, with TRBD1 as a possible D gene (6 bases). Germline CDR1 and CDR2: SEHNR and FQNEAQ (reference sequence). The length of the CDR3 is 13 residues. The V gene lost 5 bases and the J gene lost 8 bases, with 15 bases spanning the gap.

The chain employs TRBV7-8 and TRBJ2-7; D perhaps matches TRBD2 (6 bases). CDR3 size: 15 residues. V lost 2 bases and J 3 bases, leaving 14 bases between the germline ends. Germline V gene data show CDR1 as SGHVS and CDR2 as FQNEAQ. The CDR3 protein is CASSLNIGTLYEQYF. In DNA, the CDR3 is TGTGCCAGCAGCTTAAACATCGGGACTCTCTACGAGCAGTACTTC.

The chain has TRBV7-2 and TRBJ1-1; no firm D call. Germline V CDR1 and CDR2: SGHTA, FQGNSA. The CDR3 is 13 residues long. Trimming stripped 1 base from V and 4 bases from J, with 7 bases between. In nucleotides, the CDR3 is TGTGCCAGCAGCTTAGGATCAGTCACTGAAGCTTTCTTT. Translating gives CASSLGSVTEAFF.

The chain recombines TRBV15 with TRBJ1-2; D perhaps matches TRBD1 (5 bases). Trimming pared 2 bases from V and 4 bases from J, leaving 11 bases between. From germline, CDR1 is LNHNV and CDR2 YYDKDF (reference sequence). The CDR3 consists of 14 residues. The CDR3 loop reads CATSRSRTTYGYTF. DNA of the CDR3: TGTGCCACCAGCAGATCCCGGACAACCTATGGCTACACCTTC.

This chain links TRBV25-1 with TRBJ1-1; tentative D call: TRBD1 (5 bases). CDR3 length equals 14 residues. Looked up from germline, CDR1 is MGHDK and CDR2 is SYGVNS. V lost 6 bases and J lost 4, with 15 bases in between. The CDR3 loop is CASSPPGSVTEAFF. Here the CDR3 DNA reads TGTGCCAGCAGCCCACCAGGGTCTGTCACTGAAGCTTTCTTT.